What follows are 14 T cell receptor beta chains derived from one specimen sequenced in a study of cytomegalovirus exposure and HLA in healthy donors. This PCR relied on a set of 60 Vbeta primers and 13 Jbeta primers. Assay used: immunoSEQ multiplex PCR; TCRdb lists only in-frame clones, some missing. Altogether approximately 110,000 clones are present, around 83% being singletons, with the ten largest covering approximately 23%. The sequenced sample was PBMCs. These receptors originate from a man younger than 45 in good health and CMV-seropositive.

This clone has a single count. The chain couples TRBV6-1 to TRBJ1-5; D not certain. Germline V lookup: CDR1 MNHNS, CDR2 SASEGT. With 7 bases removed from V and 0 bases from J, the gap between germline ends came to 13 bases. This CDR3 spans 15 amino acids. CDR3: CASTRPMGSNQPQHF. The CDR3 DNA sequence: TGTGCCAGCACTAGACCCATGGGTAGCAATCAGCCCCAGCATTTT.

This clone was seen once. V gene TRBV7-2 combines with J gene TRBJ1-2; TRBD1 matches 8 bases. Losses at the gene ends were 0 bases for V and 6 bases for J; bases not matched to a gene: 9. Germline V gene sequence: CDR1 SGHTA, CDR2 FQGNSA. This CDR3 is 16 amino acids long. The chain's CDR3 is CASSLALAGGANGYTF. CDR3 nucleotides: TGTGCCAGCAGCTTAGCGCTGGCAGGGGGCGCGAATGGCTACACCTTC.

The V call is TRBV7-6, the J call TRBJ2-1; 7 nucleotides match TRBD1. The junction had 4 bases not matched to a gene; V was cut back by 0 bases and J by 5 bases. CDR1 is SGHVS and CDR2 is FNYEAQ in the germline V gene. The CDR3 covers 15 residues. In DNA, the CDR3 is TGTGCCAGCAGCTTAGCCGAGACAGGGAACAATGAGCAGTTCTTC. Translation gives CASSLAETGNNEQFF.

The gene calls are TRBV19 and TRBJ1-5; 9 bases line up with TRBD1. V lost 8 bases, J lost 6 bases, and 5 bases stayed unmatched. The CDR3 extends over 13 amino acids. Germline CDR1 is LNHDA and CDR2 is SQIVND (reference sequence). CDR3 coding DNA: TGTGCCAGTGGGACAGGGTTGGGTCAGCCCCAGCATTTT. Its protein is CASGTGLGQPQHF.

This clone was detected only a few times. The V and J genes are TRBV5-4 and TRBJ1-2; D is unresolved. This CDR3 contains 14 residues. The V end lost 5 bases, the J end lost 2 bases, and 13 bases lay between the germline ends. Germline V gene sequence: CDR1 SGHNT, CDR2 YYREEE (reference sequence). As DNA, the CDR3 is TGTGCCAGCAGTGATCTGTCGCGCAACTATGGCTACACCTTC. Translated: CASSDLSRNYGYTF. Complete variable domain (other parts from reference TRBV5-4 and TRBJ1-2): ETGVTQSPTHLIKTRGQQVTLRCSSQSGHNTVSWYQQALGQGPQFIFQYYREEENGRGNFPPRFSGLQFPNYSSELNVNALELDDSALYLCASSDLSRNYGYTFGSGTRLTVV.

The CDR3 coding sequence is TGCGCCAGCAGTTACGAAATCGGGACAGCTGGAAACACCATATATTTT. Residues: CASSYEIGTAGNTIYF. The V call is TRBV10-2, the J call TRBJ1-3, with 7 bases lining up with TRBD1. CDR1 and CDR2 (germline): WSHSY, SAAADI. J was trimmed by 2 bases and V by 5 bases; bases with no gene match: 9. The CDR3 is 16 residues long.

The CDR3 protein is CATSRDRTTAQETQYF. DNA for the CDR3: TGTGCCACCAGCAGAGATAGGACTACCGCCCAAGAGACCCAGTACTTC. The rearrangement links TRBV15 to TRBJ2-5; TRBD2 might be the D (6 bases). The CDR3 sequence is 16 residues long. V was pared by 0 bases and J by 1 base, with 12 bases between. The germline CDR1 and CDR2 sequences are LNHNV and YYDKDF (reference sequence). The whole variable domain, remainder taken from reference TRBV15 and TRBJ2-5, is DAMVIQNPRYQVTQFGKPVTLSCSQTLNHNVMYWYQQKSSQAPKLLFHYYDKDFNNEADTPDNFQSRRPNTSFCFLDIRSPGLGDTAMYLCATSRDRTTAQETQYFGPGTRLLVL.

The table lists this clone with a count of one. The chain carries TRBV19 and TRBJ1-4, with a possible D match to TRBD1 (6 bases). The germline V and J ends were trimmed by 6 bases and 8 bases, with 19 bases remaining between them. The CDR3 runs to 15 residues. Germline V gene data show CDR1 as LNHDA and CDR2 as SQIVND (reference sequence). CDR3 amino acids: CASSMGAGADEKLFF. The DNA for the CDR3 is TGTGCCAGTAGCATGGGCGCGGGGGCGGACGAAAAACTGTTTTTT.

CDR3 loop: CASSDESAGIQYF. The CDR3 region has the DNA TGTGCCAGCAGTGATGAGTCAGCGGGCATTCAGTACTTC. The chain couples TRBV2 to TRBJ2-4, with D perhaps matching TRBD2 (6 bases). Germline CDR1 is SNHLY and CDR2 is FYNNEI. This CDR3 is 13 amino acids long. Trimming pared 3 bases from V and 9 bases from J, leaving 12 bases between.

The genes are TRBV2 and TRBJ1-3; TRBD1 is a possible D gene (5 bases). The germline V gene encodes CDR1 SNHLY and CDR2 FYNNEI. This CDR3 has 15 residues. The germline V and J ends were trimmed by 6 bases and 7 bases, with 19 bases remaining between them. CDR3 sequence reads: CASSDAGMMGNTIYF. In DNA form, the CDR3 reads TGTGCCAGCAGCGACGCAGGGATGATGGGGAACACCATATATTTT.

The chain employs TRBV21-1 and TRBJ2-4; the DNA was not compared with TRBD1, the D call given in the table. TRBV21-1 is an annotated pseudogene. This CDR3 has 19 residues. CDR3: CASSPKISPGTIAKNIQYF. The DNA of the CDR3 is TGTGCCAGCAGCCCAAAGATAAGTCCCGGGACAATAGCCAAAAACATTCAGTACTTC.

V gene TRBV5-8 combines with J gene TRBJ2-7; D ambiguous. From germline, CDR1 is SGHTS and CDR2 YDEGEE. The CDR3 has 14 residues. Trimming shortened V by 0 bases and J by 4 bases, and 11 bases separated the two germline ends. The CDR3 coding sequence is TGTGCCAGCAGCTTGGTAAGAGACACGTACGAGCAGTACTTC. It codes for CASSLVRDTYEQYF.

The J gene is TRBJ2-3, the V gene TRBV2; no reliable D call. The CDR3 is 14 residues long. V shed 4 bases and J shed 0 bases, with 8 bases lying between them. Germline V gene sequence: CDR1 SNHLY, CDR2 FYNNEI. The chain's CDR3 is CASSGVYSTDTQYF. CDR3 coding DNA: TGTGCCAGCAGTGGAGTTTATAGCACAGATACGCAGTATTTT.

This clone showed up just a few times. Other DNA sequences in the same sample also yield this CDR3. The chain joins TRBV9 to TRBJ1-3; D is undetermined. Germline CDR1 reads SGDLS; CDR2 reads YYNGEE. V was cut by 0 bases and J by 0 bases, with 10 bases left in between. The CDR3 is made up of 16 amino acids. The CDR3 protein is CASSVGAQSSGNTIYF. The DNA of the CDR3 is TGTGCCAGCAGCGTAGGAGCACAGAGCTCTGGAAACACCATATATTTT.